This entry is about one TCR beta chain. Libraries were prepared by immunoSEQ multiplex PCR; TCRdb keeps only in-frame clonotypes and omits some of them. In the table there are about 58,000 clones, approximately 88% of which are singletons. The data were taken from a study of OX40 agonist ivuxolimab in advanced cancers. Germline trimming cut 4 bases from V and 1 base from J; bases unmatched to any gene: 7. Germline CDR1 and CDR2: SGHNT and YYREEE (reference sequence). The CDR3 has 16 residues. V and J are TRBV5-4 and TRBJ2-2, with 7 nucleotides matching TRBD1. Specimen: CD4+ or CD8+ T cells sorted from blood, collected in a trial of the OX40 agonist ivuxolimab. The sequence came from an adult with an advanced solid tumor such as melanoma, head and neck, liver or kidney cancer. CDR3 amino acids: CASSTKRQGNTGELFF. The CDR3 nucleotides read TGTGCCAGCAGCACGAAGCGACAGGGGAACACCGGGGAGCTGTTTTTT.